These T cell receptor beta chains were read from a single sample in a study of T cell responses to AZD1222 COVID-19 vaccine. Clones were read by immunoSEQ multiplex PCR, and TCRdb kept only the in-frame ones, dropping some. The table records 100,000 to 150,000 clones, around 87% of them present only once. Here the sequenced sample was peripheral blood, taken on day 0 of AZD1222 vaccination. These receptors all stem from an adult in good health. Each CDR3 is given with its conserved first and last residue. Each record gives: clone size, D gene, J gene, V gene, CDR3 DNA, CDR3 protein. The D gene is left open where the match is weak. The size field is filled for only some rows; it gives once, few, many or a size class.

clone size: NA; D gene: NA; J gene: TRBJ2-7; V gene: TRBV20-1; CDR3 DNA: TGCAGTGCAAGAATGGGGTACGAGCAGTACTTC; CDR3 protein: CSARMGYEQYF
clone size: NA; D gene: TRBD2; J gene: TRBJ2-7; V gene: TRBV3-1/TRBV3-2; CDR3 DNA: TGTGCCAGCAGGCCCAGCGGGAGTAGGTACGAGCAGTACTTC; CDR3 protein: CASRPSGSRYEQYF
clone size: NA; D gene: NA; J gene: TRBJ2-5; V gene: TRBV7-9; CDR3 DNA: TGTGCCAGCAGCCCTCTGGGGGGTCCCCGGGGGACCCAGTACTTC; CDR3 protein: CASSPLGGPRGTQYF
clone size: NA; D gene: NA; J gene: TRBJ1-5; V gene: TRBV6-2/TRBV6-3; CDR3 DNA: TGTGCCAGCAGTTACTCGAAACAGCTGGGGCAGCCCCAGCATTTT; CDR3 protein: CASSYSKQLGQPQHF
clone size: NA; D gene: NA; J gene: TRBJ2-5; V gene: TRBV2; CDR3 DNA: TGTGCCAGCATCCCCCAGAGGTACCAAGAGACCCAGTACTTC; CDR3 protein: CASIPQRYQETQYF
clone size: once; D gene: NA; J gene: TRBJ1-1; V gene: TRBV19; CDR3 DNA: TGTGCCAGTACCCTTTATCACGGGACATCGAACACTGAAGCTTTCTTT; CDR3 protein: CASTLYHGTSNTEAFF
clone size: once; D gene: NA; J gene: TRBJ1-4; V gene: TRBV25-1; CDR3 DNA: TGTGCCAGCCAACAAGGTTTGGAAAAACTGTTTTTT; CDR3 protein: CASQQGLEKLFF
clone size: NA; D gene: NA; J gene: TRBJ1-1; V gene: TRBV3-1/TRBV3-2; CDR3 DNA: TGTGCCAGCAGCCAAGACAGAGTGAACACTGAAGCTTTCTTT; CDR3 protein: CASSQDRVNTEAFF
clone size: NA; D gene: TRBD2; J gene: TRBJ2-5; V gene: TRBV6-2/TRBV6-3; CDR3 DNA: TGTGCCAGCAGTTTTAAACTAGCGGACACCCAAGAGACCCAGTACTTC; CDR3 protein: CASSFKLADTQETQYF
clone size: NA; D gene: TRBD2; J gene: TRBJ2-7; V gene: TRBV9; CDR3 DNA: TGTGCCAGCAGCGTAACGGCGGGAGGTACCTACGAGCAGTACTTC; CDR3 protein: CASSVTAGGTYEQYF
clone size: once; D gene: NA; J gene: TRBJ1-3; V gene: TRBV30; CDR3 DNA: TGTGCCTGGAGTTCCCCTAGGGGCCTTGGAACTGGAAACACCATATATTTT; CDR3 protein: CAWSSPRGLGTGNTIYF
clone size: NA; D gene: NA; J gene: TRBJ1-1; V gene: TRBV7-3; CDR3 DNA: TGTGCCAGCAGCTTATACGGACAGTTGAACACTGAAGCTTTCTTT; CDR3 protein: CASSLYGQLNTEAFF
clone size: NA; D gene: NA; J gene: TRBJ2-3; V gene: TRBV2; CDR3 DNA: TGTGCCAGCAGTGAATATGTAGATACGCAGTATTTT; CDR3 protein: CASSEYVDTQYF
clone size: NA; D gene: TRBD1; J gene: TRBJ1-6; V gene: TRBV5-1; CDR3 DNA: TGCGCCAGCAGCTCCCGGGACAGGGATAATTCACCCCTCCACTTT; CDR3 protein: CASSSRDRDNSPLHF
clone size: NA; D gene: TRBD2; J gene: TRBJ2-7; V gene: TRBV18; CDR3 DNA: TGTGCCAGCTCAAACATGTTGGGGGACTACTCCTACGAGCAGTACTTC; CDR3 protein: CASSNMLGDYSYEQYF
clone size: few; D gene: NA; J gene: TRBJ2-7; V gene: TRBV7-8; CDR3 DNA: TGTGCCAGCAGCTTAGTAGGGCAGGGCTACGAGCAGTACTTC; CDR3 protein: CASSLVGQGYEQYF
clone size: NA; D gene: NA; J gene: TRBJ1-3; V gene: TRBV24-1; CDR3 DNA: TGTGCCACCAGTGATTCGCGAGGGACTGGAAACACCATATATTTT; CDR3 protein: CATSDSRGTGNTIYF
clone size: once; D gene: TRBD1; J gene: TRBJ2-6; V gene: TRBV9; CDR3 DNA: TGTGCCAGCAGCCCCCGACAGGGGAGGTCTGGGGCCAACGTCCTGACTTTC; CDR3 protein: CASSPRQGRSGANVLTF
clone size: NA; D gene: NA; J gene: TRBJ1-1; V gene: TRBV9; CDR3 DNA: TGTGCCAGCAGCTCAGAGACGGGGGGCACTGAAGCTTTCTTT; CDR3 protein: CASSSETGGTEAFF
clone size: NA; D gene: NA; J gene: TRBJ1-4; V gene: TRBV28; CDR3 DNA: TGTGCCAGCAGTTTAAGGGGGGTCAAACTGTTTTTT; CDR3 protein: CASSLRGVKLFF
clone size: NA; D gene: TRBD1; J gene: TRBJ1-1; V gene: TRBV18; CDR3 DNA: TGTGCCAGCTCCCCGGGACAGACCACTGAAGCTTTCTTT; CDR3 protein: CASSPGQTTEAFF
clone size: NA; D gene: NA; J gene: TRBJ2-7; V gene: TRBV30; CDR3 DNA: TGTGCCTGGACAAACAGGCGCCCCTCCTACGAGCAGTACTTC; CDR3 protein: CAWTNRRPSYEQYF
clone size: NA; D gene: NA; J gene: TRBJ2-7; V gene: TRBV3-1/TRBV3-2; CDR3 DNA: TGTGCCAGCAGCCAAGGTTCAGGGACCCTCCCCTACGAGCAGTACTTC; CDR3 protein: CASSQGSGTLPYEQYF
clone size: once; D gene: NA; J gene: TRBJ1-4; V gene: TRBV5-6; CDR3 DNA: TGTGCCAGCAGCTCGCCGTCAGGGAGGGGGAATGAAAAACTGTTTTTT; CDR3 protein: CASSSPSGRGNEKLFF
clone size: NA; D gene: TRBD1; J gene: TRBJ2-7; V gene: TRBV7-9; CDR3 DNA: TGTGCCAGCAGCTCCGGGACAGGGTTTGTCGAGCAGTACTTC; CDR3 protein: CASSSGTGFVEQYF
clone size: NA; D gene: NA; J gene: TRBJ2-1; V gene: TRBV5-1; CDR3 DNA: TGCGCCAGCAGCCGGGGGCTAGCGGTATACAATGAGCAGTTCTTC; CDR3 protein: CASSRGLAVYNEQFF
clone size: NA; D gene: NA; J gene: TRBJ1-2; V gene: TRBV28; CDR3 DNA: TGTGCCAGCAGTTTACTCCTGGGGGGCTACACCTTC; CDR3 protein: CASSLLLGGYTF
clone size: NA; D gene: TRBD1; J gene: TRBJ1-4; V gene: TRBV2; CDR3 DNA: TGTGCCAGCAGTTATACCGGGACAGGAGACGAAAAACTGTTTTTT; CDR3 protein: CASSYTGTGDEKLFF
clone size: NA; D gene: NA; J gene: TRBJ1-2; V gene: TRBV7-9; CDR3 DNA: TGTGCCAGCAGCCACGTGCAAGGCTACACCTTC; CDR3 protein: CASSHVQGYTF
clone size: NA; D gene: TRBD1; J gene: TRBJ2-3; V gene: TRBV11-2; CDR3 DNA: TGTGCCAGCAGCTTGGCACAGGGGGTAACAGATACGCAGTATTTT; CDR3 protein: CASSLAQGVTDTQYF
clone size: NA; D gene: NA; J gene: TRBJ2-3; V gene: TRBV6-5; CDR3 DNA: TGTGCCAGCAGCGGATCAGATACGCAGTATTTT; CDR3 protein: CASSGSDTQYF
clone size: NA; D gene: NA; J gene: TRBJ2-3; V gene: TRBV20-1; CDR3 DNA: TGCAGTGCTAGTGGACACCACACAGATACGCAGTATTTT; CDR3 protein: CSASGHHTDTQYF
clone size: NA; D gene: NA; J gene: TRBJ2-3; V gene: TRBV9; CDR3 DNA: TGTGCCAGCAGCGTAGAGGGGAGCACAGATACGCAGTATTTT; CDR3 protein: CASSVEGSTDTQYF
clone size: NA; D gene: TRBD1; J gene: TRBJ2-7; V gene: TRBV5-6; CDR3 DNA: TGTGCCAGCAGCTTGGGAGGGACAGACTACGAGCAGTACTTC; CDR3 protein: CASSLGGTDYEQYF
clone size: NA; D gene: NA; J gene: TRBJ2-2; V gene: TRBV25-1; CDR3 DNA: TGTGCCAGCAGTGATCGTCGGGGGAACACCGGGGAGCTGTTTTTT; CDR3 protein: CASSDRRGNTGELFF
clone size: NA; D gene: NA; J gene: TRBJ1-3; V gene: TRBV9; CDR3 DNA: TGTGCCAGCAGCTCTCACCCGGGCCGGGCCTCTGGAAACACCATATATTTT; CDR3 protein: CASSSHPGRASGNTIYF
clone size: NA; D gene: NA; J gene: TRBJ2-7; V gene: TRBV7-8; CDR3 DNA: TGTGCCAGCAGCTTAGAGGTAAACATCCCCTACGAGCAGTACTTC; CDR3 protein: CASSLEVNIPYEQYF
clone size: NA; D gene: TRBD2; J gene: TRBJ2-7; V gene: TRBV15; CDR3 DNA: TGTGCCACCAGCAGACTAGCGGACTACGAGCAGTACTTC; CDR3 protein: CATSRLADYEQYF
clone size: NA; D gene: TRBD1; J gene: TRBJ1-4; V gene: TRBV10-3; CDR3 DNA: TGTGCCATCAGTGACCCCGACAGGGTTGAAAAACTGTTTTTT; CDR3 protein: CAISDPDRVEKLFF
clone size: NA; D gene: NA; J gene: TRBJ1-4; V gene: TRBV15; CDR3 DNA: TGTGCCACCAGCAGAGATTCAGGCCACCTAACTAATGAAAAACTGTTTTTT; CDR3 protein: CATSRDSGHLTNEKLFF
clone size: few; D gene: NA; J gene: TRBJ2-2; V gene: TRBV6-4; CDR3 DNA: TGTGCCAGCAGTGACAGGGACACCGGGGAGCTGTTTTTT; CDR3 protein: CASSDRDTGELFF